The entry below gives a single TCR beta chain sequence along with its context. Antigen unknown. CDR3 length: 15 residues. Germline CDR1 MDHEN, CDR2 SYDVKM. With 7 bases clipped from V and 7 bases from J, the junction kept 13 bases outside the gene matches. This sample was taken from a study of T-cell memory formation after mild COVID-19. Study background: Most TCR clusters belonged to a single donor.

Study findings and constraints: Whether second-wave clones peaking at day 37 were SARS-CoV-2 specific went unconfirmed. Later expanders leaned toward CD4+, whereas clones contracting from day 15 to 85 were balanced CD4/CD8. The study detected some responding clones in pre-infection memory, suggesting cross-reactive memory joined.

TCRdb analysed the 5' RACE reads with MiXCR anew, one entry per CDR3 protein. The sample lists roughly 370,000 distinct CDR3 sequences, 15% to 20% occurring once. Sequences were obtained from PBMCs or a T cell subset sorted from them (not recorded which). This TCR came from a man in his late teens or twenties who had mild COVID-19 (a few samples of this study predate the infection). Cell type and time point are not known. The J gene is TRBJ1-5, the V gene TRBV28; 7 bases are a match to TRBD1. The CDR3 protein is CASTDTGAEGQPQHF. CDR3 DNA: TGTGCCAGCACGGACACAGGGGCAGAGGGACAGCCCCAGCATTTT.